The clone carrying this T cell receptor beta chain was recorded a few times. Mouse names are used for the genes. The read halts 4 residues ahead of the CDR3 end, with the missing end drawn from the germline J gene. Trimming removed 9 bases from V and 3 bases from J; junction bases left unmatched: 2. Per the germline V gene, CDR1 is MSHET and CDR2 is SYDVDS. The CDR3 loop spans 12 amino acids. The sample originates from a study of CD8+ T cells in alopecia areata. After pooling, cutaneous lymph node cells were sorted with CD4, CD8alpha, NKG2D, NKG2ACE and other markers. RNA extraction was followed by reverse transcription into cDNA, which acted as the sequencing template. Profiled with immunoSEQ multiplex PCR; TCRdb holds only in-frame clones, not every one. In total the sample includes about 270,000 clones, none of them seen once.

Sequencing used CD4+ T cells sorted from a lymph node. This chain connects TRBV29 to TRBJ2-7; 10 nucleotides match TRBD1. The sequence came from a C3H/HeJ mouse with alopecia areata. The mouse strain carries the MHC haplotype H2-k. The CDR3 bases that were read are TGTGCTAGGGGGGACAGGGGCTAT. Translating gives CARGDRGY. The full-length CDR3 reads as CARGDRGYEQYF.